The T cell receptor beta chain under discussion was sequenced for a study of yellow fever vaccine responses in identical twins. Study-level findings and limits: Twins reportedly showed a vaccine T cell response that seemed partly convergent and partly personalized.

There are a few counts of this clonotype. No antigen is known for it. TCRdb re-analysed the RT-PCR reads in MiXCR, keeping a single row per CDR3 protein. The sample yields about 1,300 distinct CDR3 sequences, 5.5% to 6.5% seen once. The CDR3 runs 13 residues. V was shortened by 2 bases and J by 10 bases, with 12 bases between the two germline ends. CDR1 and CDR2 from the germline V gene are SGHNT and YENEEA. Sequenced here: T cells from blood (PBMCs), unsorted or a sorted subset (not recorded which), sampled before or after yellow fever vaccination (not recorded which). The J gene is TRBJ2-1, the V gene TRBV11-3; D not resolved. This TCR was sampled from a woman aged 18-29 years who received the yellow fever vaccine. CDR3 nucleotide sequence: TGTGCCAGCAGCTTAAACCCGAGCAGAGAGCAGTTCTTC. It codes for CASSLNPSREQFF.